This TCR beta chain came from a study of technical replicates of blood from a handful of donors. CDR3 size: 14 residues. Trimming removed 5 bases from V and 6 bases from J; junction bases left unmatched: 7. CDR1 is MDHEN, CDR2 SYDVKM, per germline. The assay was immunoSEQ multiplex PCR, and TCRdb's table has in-frame clones only and misses some. The sample includes about 91,000 clones, less than 95% of them seen just once. J is TRBJ1-5 and V is TRBV28; TRBD1 matches 7 bases. Source material: T cells isolated from PBMCs. This sequence originates from a human donor in good health. In nucleotides, the CDR3 is TGTGCCAGCAGTCCCAGACAGGGACCTCAGCCCCAGCATTTT. As protein: CASSPRQGPQPQHF.